These 21 T cell receptor beta chains share one sample of origin, sequenced in a study of cytomegalovirus exposure and HLA in healthy donors. Researchers ran the PCR with 60 Vbeta and 13 Jbeta primers. Sequencing was performed with immunoSEQ multiplex PCR; in TCRdb, only in-frame clones are kept and a portion is missing. The data contain hundreds of thousands of clones, around 80% of them singletons. The sequencing sample was made of PBMCs. The source of these receptors is a man aged 18 to 35 in good health and CMV-seronegative.

The V and J genes are TRBV28 and TRBJ1-3; 12 positions agree with TRBD1. This CDR3 has 18 amino acids. V shed 6 bases and J 4 bases; nucleotides not matched to a gene: 13. Germline V CDR1 and CDR2: MDHEN, SYDVKM. The CDR3 nucleotides read TGTGCCAGCAGAACCGGCCCGGGACAGGGGGCGCGGGGAAACACCATATATTTT. Translation gives CASRTGPGQGARGNTIYF.

The V gene is TRBV7-2, the J gene TRBJ2-3, with TRBD2 as a possible D gene (5 bases). Per germline, CDR1 SGHTA and CDR2 FQGNSA. V gave up 4 bases and J gave up 4 bases, with 12 bases separating them. The CDR3 sequence is 14 residues long. CDR3 sequence (DNA): TGTGCCAGCAGCTACATGGCGGGCCCAGATACGCAGTATTTT. Its translation is CASSYMAGPDTQYF. Drawing the rest from reference TRBV7-2 and TRBJ2-3, the complete variable domain is GAGVSQSPSNKVTEKGKDVELRCDPISGHTALYWYRQSLGQGLEFLIYFQGNSAPDKSGLPSDRFSAERTGGSVSTLTIQRTQQEDSAVYLCASSYMAGPDTQYFGPGTRLTVL.

The V and J genes are TRBV30 and TRBJ1-1; D possibly corresponds to TRBD1 (5 bases). CDR1 and CDR2 from the germline V gene are GTSNPN and SVGIG (reference sequence). The CDR3 has 14 residues. Trimming took 2 bases from V and 1 from J, leaving 11 bases between them. CDR3 region: CAWSRFDRNTEAFF. CDR3 coding DNA: TGTGCCTGGAGTCGTTTCGACAGGAACACTGAAGCTTTCTTT.

The gene calls are TRBV19 and TRBJ1-5; D uncertain. The CDR3 extends over 13 amino acids. Trimming removed 3 bases from V and 5 bases from J, with 8 bases in between. Germline V CDR1 and CDR2: LNHDA, SQIVND (reference sequence). CDR3 loop: CASSIHAYQPQHF. CDR3 bases: TGTGCCAGTAGTATTCACGCGTATCAGCCCCAGCATTTT.

This rearrangement joins TRBV7-8 to TRBJ2-1; 10 nucleotides line up with TRBD2. Trimming cost V 3 bases and J 8 bases; bases outside gene matches: 7. The germline CDR1 and CDR2 sequences are SGHVS and FQNEAQ. This CDR3 spans 15 amino acids. DNA of the CDR3: TGTGCCAGCAGCTTGGGGACTAGCGAAACGCATGAGCAGTTCTTC. Translated: CASSLGTSETHEQFF.

This clone was recorded once. The J gene is TRBJ1-1, the V gene TRBV5-1; 10 nucleotides agree with TRBD1. This CDR3 comprises 16 residues. Germline lookup yields CDR1 SGHRS and CDR2 YFSETQ. Germline trimming cut 4 bases from V and 4 bases from J; bases unmatched to any gene: 10. The DNA for the CDR3 is TGCGCCAGCAGCCAGACCGCGGGACAGGGGTCCACTGAAGCTTTCTTT. This encodes CASSQTAGQGSTEAFF.

This rearrangement joins TRBV12-5 to TRBJ1-1; 7 nucleotides line up with TRBD1. V gave up 3 bases and J gave up 0 bases; unmatched junction bases: 13. CDR1 and CDR2 from the germline V gene are LGHNT and FRNRAP. The CDR3 sequence is 18 residues long. The CDR3 DNA sequence: TGTGCTAGTGGTTTACGAATCAGGGGGATCAGCCTGAACACTGAAGCTTTCTTT. This encodes CASGLRIRGISLNTEAFF.

This clone has just a few counts. The J gene is TRBJ2-7, the V gene TRBV11-3; 8 nucleotides agree with TRBD1. The CDR3 has 14 amino acids. Looked up from germline, CDR1 is SGHNT and CDR2 is YENEEA. With V trimmed by 0 bases and J by 5 bases, 3 bases remained unmatched. This chain's CDR3 is CASSLDGQGNEQYF. The CDR3 DNA is TGTGCCAGCAGCTTAGACGGACAGGGCAACGAGCAGTACTTC. The full variable domain, with the rest looked up from reference TRBV11-3 and TRBJ2-7, is EAGVVQSPRYKIIEKKQPVAFWCNPISGHNTLYWYLQNLGQGPELLIRYENEEAVDDSQLPKDRFSAERLKGVDSTLKIQPAELGDSAVYLCASSLDGQGNEQYFGPGTRLTVT.

This chain connects TRBV19 to TRBJ2-7; 10 bases are a match to TRBD2. The ends lost 9 bases at V and 4 bases at J; junction bases unmatched: 6. This CDR3 comprises 13 residues. From germline, CDR1 is LNHDA and CDR2 SQIVND (reference sequence). CDR3 coding DNA: TGTGCCAGAAGAGGACTAGCGGAATACGAGCAGTACTTC. Its translation: CARRGLAEYEQYF.

This chain connects TRBV28 to TRBJ2-1; TRBD1 matches 7 bases. The CDR3 is made up of 20 amino acids. CDR1 is MDHEN and CDR2 is SYDVKM in the germline V gene. Trimming at V came to 6 bases and at J to 6 bases, leaving 26 bases not matched to a gene. CDR3 nucleotides: TGTGCCAGCAGCCCCGATCGGACAGGAGGAGGAAAAGGGATGCGCAATGAGCAGTTCTTC. Its translation is CASSPDRTGGGKGMRNEQFF.

This chain links TRBV28 with TRBJ2-7; tentative D call: TRBD2 (5 bases). This CDR3 has 13 amino acids. The V gene lost 2 bases and the J gene lost 6 bases, with 11 bases spanning the gap. Germline CDR1 and CDR2: MDHEN and SYDVKM. CDR3 region: CASSLPGWGEQYF. In nucleotides, the CDR3 is TGTGCCAGCAGTTTACCGGGGTGGGGCGAGCAGTACTTC.

The V gene is TRBV6-1, the J gene TRBJ1-5; the D gene is possibly TRBD1 (6 bases). Germline assignment: CDR1 MNHNS and CDR2 SASEGT. V was shortened by 4 bases and J by 6 bases, with 16 bases between the two germline ends. This CDR3 spans 15 amino acids. The CDR3 nucleotides read TGTGCCAGCAGTGCGGGACACCGAGATGTTCAGCCCCAGCATTTT. Amino acid sequence: CASSAGHRDVQPQHF.

J is TRBJ2-5 and V is TRBV20-1, with D perhaps TRBD2 (6 bases). V gave up 0 bases and J gave up 13 bases, with 12 bases separating them. Germline V CDR1 and CDR2: DFQATT, SNEGSKA (reference sequence). This CDR3 contains 11 residues. This CDR3 is CSAREGGSTYF. The CDR3 DNA sequence: TGCAGTGCTAGAGAGGGAGGTAGCACGTACTTC.

V is TRBV4-1 and J is TRBJ1-1, with D perhaps TRBD1 (5 bases). The germline V gene has CDR1 MGHRA and CDR2 YSYEKL. This CDR3 spans 15 amino acids. Trimming removed 4 bases at V and 3 bases at J, with 15 bases between. CDR3 sequence reads: CASSLSPGLYTEAFF. The CDR3 region has the DNA TGCGCCAGCAGCCTATCGCCGGGACTCTACACTGAAGCTTTCTTT.

Of note for this clone: At the DNA level, this CDR3 is encoded by other sequences in the same sample as well. The chain employs TRBV5-1 and TRBJ2-1; a possible D gene is TRBD2 (6 bases). Germline CDR1 is SGHRS and CDR2 is YFSETQ. The V gene lost 0 bases and the J gene lost 0 bases, with 7 bases spanning the gap. This CDR3 region has 15 residues. CDR3 in DNA: TGCGCCAGCAGCTTGGGACTAGTCTCCTACAATGAGCAGTTCTTC. It encodes CASSLGLVSYNEQFF. Using reference TRBV5-1 and TRBJ2-1 for the parts outside the CDR3, the full variable domain is KAGVTQTPRYLIKTRGQQVTLSCSPISGHRSVSWYQQTPGQGLQFLFEYFSETQRNKGNFPGRFSGRQFSNSRSEMNVSTLELGDSALYLCASSLGLVSYNEQFFGPGTRLTVL.

The gene calls are TRBV9 and TRBJ2-4; possibly TRBD2 for D (5 bases). CDR1 and CDR2 (germline): SGDLS, YYNGEE. V shed 4 bases and J shed 3 bases, with 17 bases lying between them. This CDR3 has 16 residues. CDR3 in amino acids: CASSPREAAGKNIQYF. In DNA form, the CDR3 reads TGTGCCAGCAGCCCTCGTGAGGCGGCGGGCAAAAACATTCAGTACTTC.

This CDR3 reads CASSRGGVSNYGYTF. DNA of the CDR3: TGTGCCAGCAGCCGAGGGGGAGTTTCTAACTATGGCTACACCTTC. V is TRBV14 and J is TRBJ1-2; possibly TRBD1 for D (6 bases). Trimming cost V 4 bases and J 0 bases, with 12 bases left between them. The CDR3 is 15 amino acids. The germline gives CDR1 SGHDN, CDR2 FVKESK. Full variable domain (missing parts from reference TRBV14 and TRBJ1-2): EAGVTQFPSHSVIEKGQTVTLRCDPISGHDNLYWYRRVMGKEIKFLLHFVKESKQDESGMPNNRFLAERTGGTYSTLKVQPAELEDSGVYFCASSRGGVSNYGYTFGSGTRLTVV.

The J gene is TRBJ2-1, the V gene TRBV18, with 9 positions matching TRBD2. The CDR3 contains 15 residues. Trimming took 3 bases from V and 6 from J; bases not matched to a gene: 6. CDR1 and CDR2 from the germline V gene are KGHSH and LQKENI. The CDR3 nucleotides read TGTGCCAGCTCACCTCGGCGGGAGGGCCCCAATGAGCAGTTCTTC. Encoded protein: CASSPRREGPNEQFF.

This chain connects TRBV27 to TRBJ2-3; 15 nucleotides line up with TRBD2. Germline CDR1 MNHEY, CDR2 SMNVEV (reference sequence). The CDR3 spans 15 residues. With V trimmed by 6 bases and J by 6 bases, 4 bases remained unmatched. CDR3 sequence: CASSAGTSGRDTQYF. The DNA of the CDR3 is TGTGCCAGCAGCGCCGGGACTAGCGGGAGGGATACGCAGTATTTT.

CDR3 amino acids: CASSSPQQGETQYF. CDR3 in DNA: TGTGCCAGCAGCTCCCCCCAACAGGGAGAGACCCAGTACTTC. V usage is TRBV5-4 and J usage is TRBJ2-5; D may be TRBD1 (6 bases). V gave up 3 bases and J gave up 4 bases, with 13 bases separating them. Germline CDR1 reads SGHNT; CDR2 reads YYREEE (reference sequence). This CDR3 contains 14 residues.

This sequence joins TRBV5-4 and TRBJ2-7; 7 bases are a match to TRBD1. CDR1 and CDR2 (germline): SGHNT, YYREEE (reference sequence). Trimming took 4 bases from V and 0 from J; bases not matched to a gene: 4. The length of the CDR3 is 14 residues. The CDR3 DNA reads as TGTGCCAGCAGCCCGGACAGGTTCTCCTACGAGCAGTACTTC. Translated, it gives CASSPDRFSYEQYF.